These T cell receptor beta chains were read from a single sample in a study of a mutant IDH1 vaccine in newly diagnosed glioma. No antigen is known for these receptors. Sequencing used immunoSEQ multiplex PCR; TCRdb keeps in-frame clones, though not all of them. The data contain more than 55,000 clones, approximately 82% of them singletons. Sequences were derived from PBMCs, sampled from a glioma patient whose treatment included an IDH1 peptide vaccine. These receptors were collected from a young woman with glioma. Some clones in this sample may be carry-over from other donors' samples. The CDR3 runs from the conserved cysteine through the conserved F or W. D genes are given only for firm matches. Size values are once, few and many counts, or a class for expanded clones, and some rows have none.

TRBV30,TRBD2,-,TRBJ2-7,CAGLAGGPYEQYF,TGTGCCGGGCTAGCGGGAGGTCCCTACGAGCAGTACTTC
TRBV7-8,-,-,TRBJ2-1,CASSLDGSQFF,TGTGCCAGCAGCTTAGACGGGTCTCAGTTCTTC
TRBV14,-,once,TRBJ1-5,CASSLKNQPQHF,TGTGCCAGCAGCTTGAAAAATCAGCCCCAGCATTTT
TRBV28,-,-,TRBJ1-1,CASSSTAMNTEAFF,TGTGCCAGCAGCTCGACAGCCATGAACACTGAAGCTTTCTTT
TRBV29-1,-,-,TRBJ2-7,CSVAKDFYEQYF,TGCAGCGTTGCAAAGGACTTCTACGAGCAGTACTTC
TRBV6-5,-,-,TRBJ1-2,CASSRRSDGYTF,TGTGCCAGCAGCCGACGTTCGGATGGCTACACCTTC
TRBV6-5,-,-,TRBJ1-5,CASSPLYSNQPQHF,TGTGCCAGCAGCCCCCTCTATAGCAATCAGCCCCAGCATTTT
TRBV10-3,-,-,TRBJ2-7,CAIGGRLKGSYEQYF,TGTGCCATCGGCGGTCGATTGAAGGGTTCCTACGAGCAGTACTTC
TRBV7-2,TRBD1,few,TRBJ1-1,CASSPQGASNTEAFF,TGTGCCAGCAGCCCCCAGGGGGCCTCGAACACTGAAGCTTTCTTT
TRBV7-9,-,-,TRBJ1-2,CASSVPQGHGYTF,TGTGCCAGCAGCGTACCCCAGGGACATGGCTACACCTTC
TRBV30,-,medium-sized,TRBJ1-1,CAQSDGRNTEAFF,TGTGCACAAAGCGACGGTCGGAACACTGAAGCTTTCTTT
TRBV13,TRBD1,-,TRBJ2-7,CASSLDGQDYEQYF,TGTGCCAGCAGCTTAGACGGACAGGACTACGAGCAGTACTTC
TRBV5-1,-,-,TRBJ2-7,CASRIRDSNYEQYF,TGCGCCAGCAGGATCCGGGACTCCAACTACGAGCAGTACTTC
TRBV30,TRBD2,-,TRBJ2-1,CAWSALAGGNEQFF,TGTGCCTGGAGTGCGCTAGCGGGAGGCAATGAGCAGTTCTTC
TRBV6-1,TRBD1,once,TRBJ1-1,CASRDRGLNTEAFF,TGTGCCAGCAGAGACAGGGGGCTAAACACTGAAGCTTTCTTT
TRBV2,TRBD1,once,TRBJ1-2,CASSGGQGAARYGYTF,TGTGCCAGCAGTGGTGGACAGGGGGCGGCGCGGTATGGCTACACCTTC
TRBV19,-,-,TRBJ2-2,CASNIRTGELFF,TGTGCCAGTAATATTAGGACCGGGGAGCTGTTTTTT
TRBV30,-,-,TRBJ1-5,CAWSLVNQPQHF,TGTGCCTGGAGTTTAGTCAATCAGCCCCAGCATTTT
TRBV29-1,-,-,TRBJ2-3,CSVDRQDPSDTQYF,TGCAGCGTTGACCGCCAGGACCCGTCAGATACGCAGTATTTT
TRBV29-1,-,-,TRBJ2-7,CSVQDSIYEQYF,TGCAGCGTCCAAGACAGTATCTACGAGCAGTACTTC